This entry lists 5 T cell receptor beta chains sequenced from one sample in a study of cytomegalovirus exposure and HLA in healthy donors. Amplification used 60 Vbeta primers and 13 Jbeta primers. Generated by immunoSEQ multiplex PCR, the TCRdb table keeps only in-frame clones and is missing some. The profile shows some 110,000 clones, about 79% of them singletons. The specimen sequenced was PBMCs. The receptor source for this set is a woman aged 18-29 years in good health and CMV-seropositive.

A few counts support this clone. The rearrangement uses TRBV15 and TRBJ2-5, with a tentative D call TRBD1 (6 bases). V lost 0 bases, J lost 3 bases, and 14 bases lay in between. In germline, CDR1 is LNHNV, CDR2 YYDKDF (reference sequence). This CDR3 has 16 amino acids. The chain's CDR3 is CATSRDAGAGEETQYF. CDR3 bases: TGTGCCACCAGCAGAGATGCAGGGGCCGGAGAAGAGACCCAGTACTTC.

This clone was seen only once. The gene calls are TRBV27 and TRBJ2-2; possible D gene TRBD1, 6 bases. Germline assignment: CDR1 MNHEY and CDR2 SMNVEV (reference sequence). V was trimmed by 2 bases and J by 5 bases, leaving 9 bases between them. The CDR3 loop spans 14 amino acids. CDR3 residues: CASSLGTLTGELFF. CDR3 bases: TGTGCCAGCAGTTTAGGGACACTTACCGGGGAGCTGTTTTTT.

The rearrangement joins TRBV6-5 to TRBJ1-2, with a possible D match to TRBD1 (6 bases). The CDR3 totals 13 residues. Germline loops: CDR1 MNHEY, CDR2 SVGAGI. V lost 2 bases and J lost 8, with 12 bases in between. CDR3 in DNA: TGTGCCAGCAGTTACGGGGCAGGGGAGGGCTACACCTTC. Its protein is CASSYGAGEGYTF.

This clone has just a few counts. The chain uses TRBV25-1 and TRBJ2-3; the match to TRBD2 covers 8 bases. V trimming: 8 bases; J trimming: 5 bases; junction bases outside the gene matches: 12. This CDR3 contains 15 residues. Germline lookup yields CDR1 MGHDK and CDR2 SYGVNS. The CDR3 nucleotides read TGTGCCAGCGCGAAGGGACTAGGGCTGGGAGATACGCAGTATTTT. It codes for CASAKGLGLGDTQYF.

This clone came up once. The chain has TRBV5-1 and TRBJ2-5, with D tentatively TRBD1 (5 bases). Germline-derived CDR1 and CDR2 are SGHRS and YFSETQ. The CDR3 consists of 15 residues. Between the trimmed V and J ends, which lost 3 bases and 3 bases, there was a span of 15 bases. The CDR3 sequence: CASSYGGGREETQYF. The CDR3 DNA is TGCGCCAGCAGCTACGGTGGCGGCAGGGAAGAGACCCAGTACTTC.